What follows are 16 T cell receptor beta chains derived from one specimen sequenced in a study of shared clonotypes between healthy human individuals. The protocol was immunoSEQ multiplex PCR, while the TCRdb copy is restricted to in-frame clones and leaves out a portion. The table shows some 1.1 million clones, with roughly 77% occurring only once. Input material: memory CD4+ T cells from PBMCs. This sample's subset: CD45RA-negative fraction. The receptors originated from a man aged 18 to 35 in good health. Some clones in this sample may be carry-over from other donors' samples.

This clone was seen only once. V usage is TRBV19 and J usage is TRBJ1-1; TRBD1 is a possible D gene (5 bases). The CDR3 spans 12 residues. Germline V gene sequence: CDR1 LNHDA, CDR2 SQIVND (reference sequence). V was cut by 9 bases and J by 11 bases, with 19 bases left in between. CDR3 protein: CASSQRQGDAFF. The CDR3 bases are TGTGCCAGCTCCCAGAGGCAGGGCGACGCTTTCTTT. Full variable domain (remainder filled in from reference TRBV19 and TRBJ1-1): DGGITQSPKYLFRKEGQNVTLSCEQNLNHDAMYWYRQDPGQGLRLIYYSQIVNDFQKGDIAEGYSVSREKKESFPLTVTSAQKNPTAFYLCASSQRQGDAFFGQGTRLTVV.

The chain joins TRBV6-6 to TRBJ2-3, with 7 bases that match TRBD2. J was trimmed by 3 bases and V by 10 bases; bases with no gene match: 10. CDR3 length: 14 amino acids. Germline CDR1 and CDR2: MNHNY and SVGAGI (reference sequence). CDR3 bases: TGTGCCACCGCCAGGCGGGAGAGGACAGATACGCAGTATTTT. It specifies CATARRERTDTQYF.

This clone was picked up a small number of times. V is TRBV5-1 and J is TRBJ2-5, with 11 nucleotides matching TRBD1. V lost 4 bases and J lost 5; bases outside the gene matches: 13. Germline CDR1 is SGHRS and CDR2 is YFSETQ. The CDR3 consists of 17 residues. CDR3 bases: TGCGCCAGCAGCCCCCGACCCGGGACAGGGGGGTGGGAGACCCAGTACTTC. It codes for CASSPRPGTGGWETQYF.

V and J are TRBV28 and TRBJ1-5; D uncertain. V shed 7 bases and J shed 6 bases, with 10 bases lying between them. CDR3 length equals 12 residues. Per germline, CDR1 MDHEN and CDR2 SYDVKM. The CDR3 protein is CASTVWGQPQHF. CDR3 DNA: TGTGCCAGCACGGTGTGGGGTCAGCCCCAGCATTTT.

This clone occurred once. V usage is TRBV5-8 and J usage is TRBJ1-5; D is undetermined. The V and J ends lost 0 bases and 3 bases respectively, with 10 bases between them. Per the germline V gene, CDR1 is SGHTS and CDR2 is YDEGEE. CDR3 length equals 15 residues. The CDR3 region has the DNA TGTGCCAGCAGCTTGGGGCAGACTAACAATCAGCCCCAGCATTTT. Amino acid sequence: CASSLGQTNNQPQHF. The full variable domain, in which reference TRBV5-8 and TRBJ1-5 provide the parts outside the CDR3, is EAGVTQSPTHLIKTRGQQATLRCSPISGHTSVYWYQQALGLGLQFLLWYDEGEERNRGNFPPRFSGRQFPNYSSELNVNALELEDSALYLCASSLGQTNNQPQHFGDGTRLSIL.

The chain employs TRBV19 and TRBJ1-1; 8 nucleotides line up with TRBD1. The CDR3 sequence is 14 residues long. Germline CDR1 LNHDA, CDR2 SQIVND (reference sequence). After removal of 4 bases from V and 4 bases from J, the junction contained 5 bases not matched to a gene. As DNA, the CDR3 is TGTGCCAGTAGTACCGACAGGGGTGGCACTGAAGCTTTCTTT. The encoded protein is CASSTDRGGTEAFF.

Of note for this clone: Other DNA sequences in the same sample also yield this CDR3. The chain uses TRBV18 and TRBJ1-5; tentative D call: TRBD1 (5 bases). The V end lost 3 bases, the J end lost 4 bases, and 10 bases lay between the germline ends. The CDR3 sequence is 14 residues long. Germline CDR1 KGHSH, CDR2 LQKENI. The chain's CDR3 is CASSPPGGNQPQHF. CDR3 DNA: TGTGCCAGCTCACCGCCGGGGGGGAATCAGCCCCAGCATTTT.

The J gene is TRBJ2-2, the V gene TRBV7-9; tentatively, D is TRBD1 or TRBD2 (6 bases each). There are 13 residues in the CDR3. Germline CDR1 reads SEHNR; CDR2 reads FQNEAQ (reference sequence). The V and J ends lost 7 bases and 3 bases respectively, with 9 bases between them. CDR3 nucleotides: TGTGCCAGCATTAGGGGGGACACCGGGGAGCTGTTTTTT. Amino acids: CASIRGDTGELFF.

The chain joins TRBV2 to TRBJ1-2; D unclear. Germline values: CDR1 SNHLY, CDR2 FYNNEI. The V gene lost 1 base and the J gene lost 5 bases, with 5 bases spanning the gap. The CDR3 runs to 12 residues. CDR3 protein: CASSEGFYGYTF. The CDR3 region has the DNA TGTGCCAGCAGTGAAGGGTTTTATGGCTACACCTTC.

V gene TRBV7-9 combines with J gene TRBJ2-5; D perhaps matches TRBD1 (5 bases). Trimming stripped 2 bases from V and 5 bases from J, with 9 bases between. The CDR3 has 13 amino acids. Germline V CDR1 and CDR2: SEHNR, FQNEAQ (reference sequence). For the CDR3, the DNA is TGTGCCAGCAGCTTAAGACAGCAGGAGACCCAGTACTTC. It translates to CASSLRQQETQYF.

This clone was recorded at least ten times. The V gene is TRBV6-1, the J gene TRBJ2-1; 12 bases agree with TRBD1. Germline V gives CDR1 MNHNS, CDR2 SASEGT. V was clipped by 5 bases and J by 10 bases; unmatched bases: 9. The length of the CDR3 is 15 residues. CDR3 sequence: CASSSRDRGLSEQFF. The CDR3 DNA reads TGTGCCAGCAGTAGCCGGGACAGGGGGCTCTCGGAGCAGTTCTTC.

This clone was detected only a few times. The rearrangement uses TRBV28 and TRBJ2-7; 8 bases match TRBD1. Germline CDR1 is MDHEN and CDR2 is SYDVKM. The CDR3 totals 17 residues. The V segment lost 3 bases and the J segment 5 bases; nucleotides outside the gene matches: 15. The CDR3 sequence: CASSFAQGAYAFHEQYF. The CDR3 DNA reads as TGTGCCAGCAGTTTCGCGCAGGGGGCCTATGCTTTCCACGAGCAGTACTTC.

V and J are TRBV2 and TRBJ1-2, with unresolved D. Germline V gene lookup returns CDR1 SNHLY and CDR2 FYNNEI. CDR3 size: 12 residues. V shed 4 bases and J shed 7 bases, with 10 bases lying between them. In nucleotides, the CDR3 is TGTGCCAGCAGTGGATCCGGGCGTGGCTACACCTTC. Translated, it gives CASSGSGRGYTF.

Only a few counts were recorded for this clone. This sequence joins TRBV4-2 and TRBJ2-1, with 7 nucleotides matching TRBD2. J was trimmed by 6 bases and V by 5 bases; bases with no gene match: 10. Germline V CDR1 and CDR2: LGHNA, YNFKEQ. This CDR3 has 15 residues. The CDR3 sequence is CASSFKGGSPNEQFF. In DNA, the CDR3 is TGTGCCAGCAGCTTCAAGGGCGGGAGTCCCAATGAGCAGTTCTTC.

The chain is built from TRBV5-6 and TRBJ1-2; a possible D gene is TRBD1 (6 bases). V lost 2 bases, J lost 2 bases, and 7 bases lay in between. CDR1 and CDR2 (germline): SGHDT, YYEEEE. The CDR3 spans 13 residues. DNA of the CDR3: TGTGCCAGCAGCTTCGGACAGAACTATGGCTACACCTTC. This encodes CASSFGQNYGYTF.

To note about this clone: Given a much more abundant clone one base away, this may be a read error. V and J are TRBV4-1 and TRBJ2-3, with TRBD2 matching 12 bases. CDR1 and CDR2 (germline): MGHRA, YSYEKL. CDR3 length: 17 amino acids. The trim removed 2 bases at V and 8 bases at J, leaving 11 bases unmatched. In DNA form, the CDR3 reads TGCGCCAGCAGCCAATATCATCAACTAGCGGGAGGTGGTACGCAGTATTTT. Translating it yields CASSQYHQLAGGGTQYF.